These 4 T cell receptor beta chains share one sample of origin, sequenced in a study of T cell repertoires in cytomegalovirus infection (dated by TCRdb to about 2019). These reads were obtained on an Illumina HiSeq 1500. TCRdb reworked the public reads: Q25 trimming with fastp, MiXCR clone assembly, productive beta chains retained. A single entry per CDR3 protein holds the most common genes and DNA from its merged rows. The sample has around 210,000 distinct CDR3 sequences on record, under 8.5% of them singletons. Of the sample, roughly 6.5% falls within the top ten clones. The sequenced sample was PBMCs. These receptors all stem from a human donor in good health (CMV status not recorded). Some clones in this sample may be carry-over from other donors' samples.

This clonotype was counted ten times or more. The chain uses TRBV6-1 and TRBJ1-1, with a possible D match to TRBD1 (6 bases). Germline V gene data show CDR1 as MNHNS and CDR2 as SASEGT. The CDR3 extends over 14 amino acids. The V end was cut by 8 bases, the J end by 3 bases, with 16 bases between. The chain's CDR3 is CASRAGGADTEAFF. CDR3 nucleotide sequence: TGTGCCAGCCGAGCTGGGGGGGCGGACACTGAAGCTTTCTTT.

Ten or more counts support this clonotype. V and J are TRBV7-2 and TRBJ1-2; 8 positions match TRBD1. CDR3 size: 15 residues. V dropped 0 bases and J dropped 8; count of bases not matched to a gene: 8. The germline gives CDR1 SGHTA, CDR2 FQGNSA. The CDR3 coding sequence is TGTGCCAGCAGCTTAGCGGCGGACAGGGTCAACGGCTACACCTTC. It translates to CASSLAADRVNGYTF.

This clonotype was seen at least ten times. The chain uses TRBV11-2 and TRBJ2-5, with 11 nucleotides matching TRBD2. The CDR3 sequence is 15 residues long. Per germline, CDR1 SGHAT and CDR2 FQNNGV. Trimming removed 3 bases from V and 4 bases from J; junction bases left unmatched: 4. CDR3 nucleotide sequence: TGTGCCAGCAGCTTCTCCGGGACTAGCGGAGAGACCCAGTACTTC. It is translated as CASSFSGTSGETQYF.

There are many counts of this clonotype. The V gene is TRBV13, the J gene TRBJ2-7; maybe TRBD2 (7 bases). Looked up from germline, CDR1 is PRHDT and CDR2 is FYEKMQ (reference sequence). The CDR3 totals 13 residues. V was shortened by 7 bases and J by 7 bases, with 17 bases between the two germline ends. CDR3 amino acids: CASMEAGAVEQYF. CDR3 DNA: TGTGCCAGCATGGAGGCGGGGGCAGTGGAGCAGTACTTC.